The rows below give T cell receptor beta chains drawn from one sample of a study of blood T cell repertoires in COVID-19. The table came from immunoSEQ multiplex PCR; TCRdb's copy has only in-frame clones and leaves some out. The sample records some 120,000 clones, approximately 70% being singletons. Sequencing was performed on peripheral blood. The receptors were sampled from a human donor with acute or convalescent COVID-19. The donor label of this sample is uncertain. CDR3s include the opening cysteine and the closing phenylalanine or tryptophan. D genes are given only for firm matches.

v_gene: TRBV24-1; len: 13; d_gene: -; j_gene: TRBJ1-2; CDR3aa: CATSDLGGMSYTF
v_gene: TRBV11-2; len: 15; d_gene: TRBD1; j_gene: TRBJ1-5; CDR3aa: CASSQGQGRNQPQHF
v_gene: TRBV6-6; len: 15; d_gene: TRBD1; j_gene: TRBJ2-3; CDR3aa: CASSRTGGVADTQYF
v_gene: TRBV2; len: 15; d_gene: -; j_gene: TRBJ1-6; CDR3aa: CASSIRTGRDSPLHF
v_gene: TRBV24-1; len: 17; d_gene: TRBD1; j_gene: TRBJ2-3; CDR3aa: CATSERGTGFRTDTQYF
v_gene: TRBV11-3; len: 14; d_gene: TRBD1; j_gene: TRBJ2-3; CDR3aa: CASSSGGLTDTQYF
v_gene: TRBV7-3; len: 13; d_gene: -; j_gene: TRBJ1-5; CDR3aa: CASSPQGGQPQHF
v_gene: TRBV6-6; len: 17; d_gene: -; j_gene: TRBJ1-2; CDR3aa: CASSPRGGSPLYYGYTF
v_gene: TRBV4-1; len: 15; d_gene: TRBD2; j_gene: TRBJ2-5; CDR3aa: CASSQRGVTQETQYF
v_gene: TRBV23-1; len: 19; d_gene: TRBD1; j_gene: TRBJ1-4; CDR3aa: CASSGRDRDPIATNEKLFF
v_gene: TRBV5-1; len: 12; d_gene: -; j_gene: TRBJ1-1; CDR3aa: CASSFGGTEAFF
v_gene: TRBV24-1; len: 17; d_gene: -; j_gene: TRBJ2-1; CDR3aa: CATSDFQAGSSYNEQFF
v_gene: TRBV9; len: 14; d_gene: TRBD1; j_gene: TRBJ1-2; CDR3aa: CASSTNRGGGGYTF
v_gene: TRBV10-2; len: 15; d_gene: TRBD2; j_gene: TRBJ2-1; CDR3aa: CASSGLAGAYNEQFF
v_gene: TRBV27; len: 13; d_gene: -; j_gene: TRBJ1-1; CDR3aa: CASSLAGASEAFF
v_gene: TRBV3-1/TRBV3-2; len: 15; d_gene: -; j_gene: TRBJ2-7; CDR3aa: CASSQAPEGSYEQYF
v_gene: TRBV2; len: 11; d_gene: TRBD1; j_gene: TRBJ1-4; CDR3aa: CASKSKTGGGF
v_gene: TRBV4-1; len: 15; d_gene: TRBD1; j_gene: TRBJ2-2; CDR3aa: CASSQQGGNTGELFF
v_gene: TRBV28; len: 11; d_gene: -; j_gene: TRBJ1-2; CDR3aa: CASSTSYGYTF
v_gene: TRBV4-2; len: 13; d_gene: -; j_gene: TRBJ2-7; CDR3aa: CASSQDRTYEQYF
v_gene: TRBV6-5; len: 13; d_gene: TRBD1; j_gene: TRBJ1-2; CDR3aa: CASRPTGTYGYTF
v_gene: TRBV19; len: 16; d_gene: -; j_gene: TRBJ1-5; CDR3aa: CASSIIGSYSNQPQHF
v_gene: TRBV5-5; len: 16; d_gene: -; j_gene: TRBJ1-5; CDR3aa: CASSLGGGFSNQPQHF
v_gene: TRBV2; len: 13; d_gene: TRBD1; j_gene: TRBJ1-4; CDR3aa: CASNRGFLEKLFF
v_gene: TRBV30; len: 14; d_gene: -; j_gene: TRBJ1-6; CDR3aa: CAWRQGSYNSPLHF
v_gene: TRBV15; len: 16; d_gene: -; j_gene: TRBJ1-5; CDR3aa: CATSSGRGGLRQPQHF
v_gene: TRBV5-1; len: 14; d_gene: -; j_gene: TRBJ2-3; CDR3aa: CASSLALAIDTQYF
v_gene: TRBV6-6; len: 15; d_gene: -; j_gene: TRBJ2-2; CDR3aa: CASSGGTVRSGELFF
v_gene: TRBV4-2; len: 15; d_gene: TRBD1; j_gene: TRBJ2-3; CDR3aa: CASSQGQGKLDTQYF
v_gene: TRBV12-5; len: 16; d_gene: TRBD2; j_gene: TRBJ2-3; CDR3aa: CASGPGLAGASDTQYF
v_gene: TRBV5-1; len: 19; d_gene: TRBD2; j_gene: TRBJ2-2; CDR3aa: CASSFGGASGATTYGELFF
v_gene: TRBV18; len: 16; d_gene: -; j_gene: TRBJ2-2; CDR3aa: CASSRRGQPNTGELFF
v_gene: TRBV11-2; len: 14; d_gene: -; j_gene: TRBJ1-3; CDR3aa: CASQQTGSGNTIYF
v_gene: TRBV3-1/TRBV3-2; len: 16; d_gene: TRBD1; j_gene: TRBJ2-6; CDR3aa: CASTWTGTAGANVLTF
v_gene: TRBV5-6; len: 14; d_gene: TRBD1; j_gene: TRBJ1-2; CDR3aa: CASSSDRPMGGYTF
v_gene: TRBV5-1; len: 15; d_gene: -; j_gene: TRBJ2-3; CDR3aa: CASSWGQGGTDTQYF
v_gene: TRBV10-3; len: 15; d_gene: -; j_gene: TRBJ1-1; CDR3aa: CAISASDRGNTEAFF
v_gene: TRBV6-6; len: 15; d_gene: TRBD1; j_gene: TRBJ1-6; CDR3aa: CASSYPTGADSPLHF